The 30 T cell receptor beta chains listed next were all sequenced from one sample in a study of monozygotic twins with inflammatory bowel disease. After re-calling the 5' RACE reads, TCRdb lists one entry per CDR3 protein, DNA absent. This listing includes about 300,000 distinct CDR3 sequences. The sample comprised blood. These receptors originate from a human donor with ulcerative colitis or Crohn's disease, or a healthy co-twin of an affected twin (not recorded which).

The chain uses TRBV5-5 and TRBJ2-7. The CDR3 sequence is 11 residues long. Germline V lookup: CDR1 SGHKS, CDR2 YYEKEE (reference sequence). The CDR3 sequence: CASRWGYEQYF. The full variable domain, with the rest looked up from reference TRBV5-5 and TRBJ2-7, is DAGVTQSPTHLIKTRGQQVTLRCSPISGHKSVSWYQQVLGQGPQFIFQYYEKEERGRGNFPDRFSARQFPNYSSELNVNALLLGDSALYLCASRWGYEQYFGPGTRLTVT.

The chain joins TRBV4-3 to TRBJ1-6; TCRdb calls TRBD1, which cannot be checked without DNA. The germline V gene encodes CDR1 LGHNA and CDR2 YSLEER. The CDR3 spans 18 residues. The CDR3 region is CASSQTRLSGTEGSPLHF.

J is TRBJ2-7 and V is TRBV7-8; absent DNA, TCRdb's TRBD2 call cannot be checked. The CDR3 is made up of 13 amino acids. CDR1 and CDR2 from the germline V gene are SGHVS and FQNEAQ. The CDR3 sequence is CASSDGEVFEQYF.

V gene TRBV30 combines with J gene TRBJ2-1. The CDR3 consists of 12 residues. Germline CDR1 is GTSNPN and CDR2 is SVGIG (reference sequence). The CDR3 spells CAWSVVYNEQFF.

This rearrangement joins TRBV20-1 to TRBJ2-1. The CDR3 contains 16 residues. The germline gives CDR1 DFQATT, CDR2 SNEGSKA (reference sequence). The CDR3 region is CSARDPRGSSYNEQFF.

CDR3 sequence reads: CASSLAIGQNYGYTF. The chain is built from TRBV7-8 and TRBJ1-2. Germline CDR1 reads SGHVS; CDR2 reads FQNEAQ. The CDR3 length is 15 residues.

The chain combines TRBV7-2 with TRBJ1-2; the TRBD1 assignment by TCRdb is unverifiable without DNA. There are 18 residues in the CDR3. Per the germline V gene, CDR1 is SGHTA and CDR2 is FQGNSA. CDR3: CASSLAFAQGPSNYGYTF.

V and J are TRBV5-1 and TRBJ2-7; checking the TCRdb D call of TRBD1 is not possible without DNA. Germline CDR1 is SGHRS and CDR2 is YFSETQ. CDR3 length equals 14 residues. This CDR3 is CASSLAGRTYEQYF. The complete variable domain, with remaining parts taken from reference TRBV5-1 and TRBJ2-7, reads KAGVTQTPRYLIKTRGQQVTLSCSPISGHRSVSWYQQTPGQGLQFLFEYFSETQRNKGNFPGRFSGRQFSNSRSEMNVSTLELGDSALYLCASSLAGRTYEQYFGPGTRLTVT.

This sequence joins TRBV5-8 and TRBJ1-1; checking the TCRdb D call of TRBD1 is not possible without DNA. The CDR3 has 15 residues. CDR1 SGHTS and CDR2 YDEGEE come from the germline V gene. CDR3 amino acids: CASRTNRGYLTEAFF.

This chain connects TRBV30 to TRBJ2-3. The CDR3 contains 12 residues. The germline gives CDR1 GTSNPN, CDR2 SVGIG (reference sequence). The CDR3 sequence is CAWTNGTDTQYF.

The CDR3 spells CASSPERQGSQPQHF. The chain has TRBV27 and TRBJ1-5; no DNA is available, so the TRBD1 call from TCRdb remains unchecked. The CDR3 has 15 residues. Germline V gives CDR1 MNHEY, CDR2 SMNVEV (reference sequence).

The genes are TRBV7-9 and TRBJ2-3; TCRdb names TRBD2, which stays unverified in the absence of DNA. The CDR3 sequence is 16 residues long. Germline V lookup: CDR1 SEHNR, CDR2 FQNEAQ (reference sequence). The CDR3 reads CASSPPRGSRSDTQYF.

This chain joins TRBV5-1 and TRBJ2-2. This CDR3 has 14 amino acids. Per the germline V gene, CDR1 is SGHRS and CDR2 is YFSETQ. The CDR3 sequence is CASSWYLNTGELFF.

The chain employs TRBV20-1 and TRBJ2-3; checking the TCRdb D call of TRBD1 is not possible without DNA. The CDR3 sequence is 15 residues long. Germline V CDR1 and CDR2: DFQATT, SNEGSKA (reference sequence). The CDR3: CSACRGAGLTDTQYF.

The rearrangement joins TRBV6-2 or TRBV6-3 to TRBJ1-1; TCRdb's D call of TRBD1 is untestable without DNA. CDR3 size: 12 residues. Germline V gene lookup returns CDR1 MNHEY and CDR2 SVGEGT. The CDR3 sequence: CASGQGYTEAFF.

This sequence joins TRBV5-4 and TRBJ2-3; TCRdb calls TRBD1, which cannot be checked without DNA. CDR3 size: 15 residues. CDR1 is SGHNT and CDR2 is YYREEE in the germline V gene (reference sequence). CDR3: CASSFGGRGEDTQYF.

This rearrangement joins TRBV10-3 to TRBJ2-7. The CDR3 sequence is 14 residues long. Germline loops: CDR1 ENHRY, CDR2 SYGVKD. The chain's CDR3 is CAISGSRGTYEQYF.

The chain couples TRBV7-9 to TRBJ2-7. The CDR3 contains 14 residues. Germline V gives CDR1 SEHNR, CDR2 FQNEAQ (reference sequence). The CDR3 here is CASSGARSSYEQYF.

CDR3 amino acids: CASRPGTGYSYEQYF. This chain connects TRBV3-1 to TRBJ2-7; TCRdb's D gene call, TRBD1, goes unchecked for lack of DNA. Germline loops: CDR1 LGHDT, CDR2 YNNKEL (reference sequence). The CDR3 is made up of 15 amino acids.

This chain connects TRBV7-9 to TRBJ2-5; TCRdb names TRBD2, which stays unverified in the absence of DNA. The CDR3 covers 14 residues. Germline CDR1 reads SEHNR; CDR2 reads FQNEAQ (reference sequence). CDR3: CASSPKGPKETQYF.

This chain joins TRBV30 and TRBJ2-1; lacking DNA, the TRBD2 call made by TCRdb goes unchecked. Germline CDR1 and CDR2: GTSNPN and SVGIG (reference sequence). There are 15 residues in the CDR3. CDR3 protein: CAWTPPGLVNNEQFF.

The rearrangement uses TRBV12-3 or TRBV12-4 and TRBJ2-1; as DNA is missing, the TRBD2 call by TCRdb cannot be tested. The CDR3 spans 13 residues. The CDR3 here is CASSLVSGGEQFF.

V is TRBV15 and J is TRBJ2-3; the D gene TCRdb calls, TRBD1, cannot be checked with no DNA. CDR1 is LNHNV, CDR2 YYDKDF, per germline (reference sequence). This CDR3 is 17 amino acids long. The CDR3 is CATSRDGTVPATDTQYF.

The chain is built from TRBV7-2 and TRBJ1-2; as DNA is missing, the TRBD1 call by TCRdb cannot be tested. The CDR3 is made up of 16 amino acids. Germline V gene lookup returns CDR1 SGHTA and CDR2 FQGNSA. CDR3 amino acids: CASSLAYFVPDYGYTF.

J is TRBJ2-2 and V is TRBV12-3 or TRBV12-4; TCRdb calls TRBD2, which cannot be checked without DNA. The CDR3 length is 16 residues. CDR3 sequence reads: CASSPRLAGFAGELFF.

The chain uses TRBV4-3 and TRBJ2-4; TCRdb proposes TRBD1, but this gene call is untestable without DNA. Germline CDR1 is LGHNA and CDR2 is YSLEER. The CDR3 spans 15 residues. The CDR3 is CASSPGGLAKNIQYF.

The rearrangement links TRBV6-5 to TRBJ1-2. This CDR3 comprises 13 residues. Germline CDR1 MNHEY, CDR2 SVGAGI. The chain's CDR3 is CASSYFEGRLYTF.

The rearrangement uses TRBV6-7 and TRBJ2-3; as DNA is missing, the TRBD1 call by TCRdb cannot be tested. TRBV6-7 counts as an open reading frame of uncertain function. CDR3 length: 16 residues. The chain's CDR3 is CASSYSTSSGDHTQYF.

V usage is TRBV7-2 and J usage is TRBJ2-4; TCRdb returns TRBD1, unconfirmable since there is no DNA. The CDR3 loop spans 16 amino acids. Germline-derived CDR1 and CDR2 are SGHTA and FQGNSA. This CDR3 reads CASSLGTGVAKNIQYF.

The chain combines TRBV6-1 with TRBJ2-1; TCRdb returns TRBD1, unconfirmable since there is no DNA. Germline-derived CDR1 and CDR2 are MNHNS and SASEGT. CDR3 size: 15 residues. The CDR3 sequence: CASRRGQSSYNEQFF.